The 19 T cell receptor beta chains below come from one sample, sequenced in a study of spatial heterogeneity in lung cancer. Study results and caveats: How many expanded intratumoral alpha and beta TCRs were present tracked the tumor mutation count, which was a count of nonsynonymous mutations.

Using its own MiXCR run on the 5' RACE reads, TCRdb lists one record per CDR3 protein. The repertoire holds about 1,700 distinct CDR3 sequences, with 5.5% as singletons. These receptors have no known antigen. Time point indicated: sample taken at primary tumor resection. The sample consisted of lung tumor tissue, taken at surgery. Receptors originate from a male donor with early-stage non-small cell lung cancer.

This clonotype counts as medium-sized. V gene TRBV6-2 or TRBV6-3 combines with J gene TRBJ2-7, with a possible D match to TRBD2 (7 bases). Germline loops: CDR1 MNHEY, CDR2 SVGEGT. The CDR3 is 14 residues long. V was clipped by 2 bases and J by 5 bases, with 13 bases between them. The CDR3 DNA reads as TGTGCCAGCAGTTACGAGGGGGGGCCGGACGAGCAGTACTTC. Translated: CASSYEGGPDEQYF.

Ten or more counts support this clonotype. The chain is built from TRBV6-5 and TRBJ2-7; 8 nucleotides align to TRBD1. The CDR3 is made up of 13 amino acids. V trimming: 10 bases; J trimming: 2 bases; junction bases outside the gene matches: 7. From germline, CDR1 is MNHEY and CDR2 SVGAGI. The CDR3 sequence: CATRDRTTYEQYF. The CDR3, as DNA: TGTGCCACCCGGGACAGGACCACCTACGAGCAGTACTTC.

By its share, this clonotype is large. J is TRBJ2-3 and V is TRBV18; the D is unclear. Germline assignment: CDR1 KGHSH and CDR2 LQKENI. With 1 base removed from V and 4 bases from J, the gap between germline ends came to 9 bases. CDR3 length: 14 amino acids. Here the CDR3 DNA reads TGTGCCAGCTCACCACGAGGACCACCAGATACGCAGTATTTT. Translation: CASSPRGPPDTQYF.

At least ten counts were recorded for this clonotype. This rearrangement joins TRBV5-1 to TRBJ2-3, with 11 positions matching TRBD1. The length of the CDR3 is 18 residues. V lost 0 bases, J lost 6 bases, and 12 bases stayed unmatched. Germline CDR1 and CDR2: SGHRS and YFSETQ. This CDR3 reads CASSLVWFGTGGSDTQYF. The CDR3 bases are TGCGCCAGCAGCTTGGTGTGGTTTGGGACAGGGGGTTCGGATACGCAGTATTTT.

The rearrangement links TRBV28 to TRBJ2-7; D is uncertain. This CDR3 has 12 amino acids. CDR1 is MDHEN and CDR2 is SYDVKM in the germline V gene. V was cut by 3 bases and J by 3 bases, with 6 bases left in between. The CDR3 sequence: CASSFVDYEQYF. As DNA, the CDR3 is TGTGCCAGCAGTTTCGTAGACTACGAGCAGTACTTC.

By sample fraction, this clonotype is medium-sized. CDR3 in DNA: TGTGCCAGTAGTAACCCGAACACCGGGGAGCTGTTTTTT. It translates to CASSNPNTGELFF. This chain uses TRBV19 with TRBJ2-2; D uncertain. Germline assignment: CDR1 LNHDA and CDR2 SQIVND (reference sequence). The V end lost 4 bases, the J end lost 0 bases, and 3 bases lay between the germline ends. This CDR3 contains 13 residues.

In regard to this clonotype: No conserved phenylalanine or tryptophan is present at the end of the CDR3, so a read error is the likely explanation. CDR3 region: CASTSWGGTNEKLFS. DNA of the CDR3: TGTGCCAGTACCTCATGGGGGGGAACTAATGAAAAACTGTTTTCT. The chain uses TRBV19 and TRBJ1-4, with D tentatively TRBD1 (5 bases). The germline V and J ends were trimmed by 7 bases and 1 base, with 13 bases remaining between them. The V gene's germline CDR1 is LNHDA and CDR2 SQIVND (reference sequence). CDR3 length equals 15 residues.

This chain connects TRBV11-2 to TRBJ1-5; 8 nucleotides align to TRBD1. Per the germline V gene, CDR1 is SGHAT and CDR2 is FQNNGV. The CDR3 length is 15 residues. The V segment lost 5 bases and the J segment 6 bases; nucleotides outside the gene matches: 9. CDR3 amino acids: CASSPGTGESQPQHF. The CDR3 nucleotides are TGTGCCAGCAGCCCCGGGACAGGTGAAAGTCAGCCCCAGCATTTT.

This clonotype was seen a few times. This chain uses TRBV6-2 or TRBV6-3 with TRBJ2-7; perhaps TRBD1 as D (5 bases). V lost 6 bases and J 3 bases, leaving 21 bases between the germline ends. CDR1 MNHEY and CDR2 SVGEGT come from the germline V gene. The CDR3 runs 16 residues. In nucleotides, the CDR3 is TGTGCCAGCAGACCCCTGACAGTTCCTAGAGACTACGAGCAGTACTTC. Translated: CASRPLTVPRDYEQYF.

By proportion, this clonotype is large (0.1 to 1%). The chain recombines TRBV6-2 or TRBV6-3 with TRBJ1-5; the D is unclear. V gave up 2 bases and J gave up 4 bases, with 18 bases separating them. The CDR3 is made up of 17 amino acids. The germline CDR1 and CDR2 sequences are MNHEY and SVGEGT. The CDR3 DNA follows: TGTGCCAGCAGTTACGACCAACGTGTCAGGCCAAATCAGCCCCAGCATTTT. Amino acid sequence: CASSYDQRVRPNQPQHF.

This clonotype turned up a few times. The V and J genes are TRBV7-2 and TRBJ2-7; 12 bases fit TRBD2. CDR1 is SGHTA and CDR2 is FQGNSA in the germline V gene. J gave up 4 bases and V 2 bases, and 15 bases lay outside the gene matches. This CDR3 region has 19 residues. The CDR3 coding sequence is TGTGCCAGCAGCTTACGACACCCACCTAGCGGGGGGGCCGTTTACGAGCAGTACTTC. Protein sequence: CASSLRHPPSGGAVYEQYF.

This clonotype is deemed medium-sized. The rearrangement joins TRBV10-3 to TRBJ2-7, with D hard to call. This CDR3 is built from 11 residues. CDR1 and CDR2 (germline): ENHRY, SYGVKD. The V and J ends lost 4 bases and 6 bases respectively, with 7 bases between them. The CDR3 protein is CAISGDTEQYF. The CDR3 coding sequence is TGTGCCATCAGTGGGGATACCGAGCAGTACTTC.

V and J are TRBV10-3 and TRBJ2-7; tentatively, D is TRBD2 (6 bases). V lost 2 bases and J 6 bases, leaving 8 bases between the germline ends. CDR1 is ENHRY, CDR2 SYGVKD, per germline. The CDR3 runs to 12 residues. CDR3 loop: CAISEGGGEQYF. The CDR3 DNA follows: TGTGCCATCAGTGAGGGGGGAGGCGAGCAGTACTTC.

This clonotype has a handful of counts. The rearrangement uses TRBV2 and TRBJ2-1; D is possibly TRBD2 (6 bases). CDR1 is SNHLY, CDR2 FYNNEI, per germline. The CDR3 sequence is 17 residues long. Trimming took 2 bases from V and 6 from J, leaving 20 bases between them. CDR3 sequence: CASSELKGLSEVNEQFF. The CDR3 coding sequence is TGTGCCAGCAGTGAATTAAAGGGACTCTCCGAGGTCAATGAGCAGTTCTTC.

By frequency in the sample, this clonotype is medium-sized. CDR3 bases: TGTGCCAGCAGCCAGACAGGCCAGGGGACCCAGTACTTC. This translates into CASSQTGQGTQYF. The V gene is TRBV7-9, the J gene TRBJ2-5, with TRBD1 as a possible D gene (6 bases). CDR3 length: 13 amino acids. Germline V gives CDR1 SEHNR, CDR2 FQNEAQ (reference sequence). V was pared by 5 bases and J by 7 bases, with 14 bases between.

Sample share makes this clonotype large. The chain employs TRBV12-3 or TRBV12-4 and TRBJ1-1; maybe TRBD1 (5 bases). Trimming removed 6 bases at V and 11 bases at J, with 13 bases between. This CDR3 has 11 residues. The CDR3 nucleotides read TGTGCCAGCAGATTGGAGGGGAGGGCTTTCTTT. Translating it yields CASRLEGRAFF.

This clonotype is termed medium-sized. The rearrangement joins TRBV7-8 to TRBJ2-5, with TRBD2 identical over 7 bases. This CDR3 has 16 amino acids. Losses at the gene ends were 1 base for V and 2 bases for J; bases not matched to a gene: 7. Germline lookup yields CDR1 SGHVS and CDR2 FQNEAQ. The CDR3 region has the DNA TGTGCCAGCAGCTTAGTGGTGACTAGCCTACAAGAGACCCAGTACTTC. Translation: CASSLVVTSLQETQYF.

This clonotype counts as medium-sized. The chain carries TRBV6-5 and TRBJ1-2; 7 nucleotides line up with TRBD1. Germline V gene data show CDR1 as MNHEY and CDR2 as SVGAGI. Unmatched junction bases numbered 4, after V lost 4 bases and J lost 2 bases. The CDR3 contains 14 residues. In DNA form, the CDR3 reads TGTGCCAGCAGTTTACAGGGGCTGAACTATGGCTACACCTTC. Translating gives CASSLQGLNYGYTF.

This clonotype was counted a few times. V gene TRBV12-3 or TRBV12-4 combines with J gene TRBJ1-2; 10 bases are shared with TRBD1. This CDR3 region has 16 residues. The V segment lost 4 bases and the J segment 5 bases; nucleotides outside the gene matches: 10. The CDR3 loop reads CASSSLRDRGVYGYTF. CDR3 nucleotides: TGTGCCAGCAGTTCCCTCCGGGACAGGGGAGTGTATGGCTACACCTTC.